The present T cell receptor beta chain was sequenced within a study of identical twins listed by TCRdb under 2016. Notes on the research overall: To test whether fetal clonotypes persist, this study deep-sequenced TCR alpha and beta repertoires from monozygotic twins, from unrelated adults of various ages, and from cord blood. To rule out contamination, replicate twin experiments were performed at different times with different library preparation protocols. What the authors observed across the whole study: Because the same donors could not be followed over many years, the conclusions depended on cross-sectional statistical analysis. Fewer insertions were carried by abundant cord blood beta clonotypes; a weaker similar trend was observed in young adult naive repertoires, while no such trend was observed in memory repertoires. Out-of-frame TCR alpha sequences shared between twins showed an excess of low generation-probability sequences compared with coincidental sharing between unrelated individuals. In beta out-of-frame sequences, excess twin sharing was weaker, because having fewer shared sequences lowered the signal-to-noise ratio. In monozygotic twins, recombination models systematically underestimated out-of-frame TCR alpha sharing, but the models matched the sharing seen between unrelated individuals. Zero-insertion analyses could be partly confounded by invariant T cells such as MAIT and iNKT, though diverse VJ usage argued against such confounding for most clonotypes.

After removal of 1 base from V and 2 bases from J, the junction retains 3 bases not matched to a gene. According to the germline V gene, CDR1 reads MGHDK and CDR2 reads SYGVNS. From the cysteine through the phenylalanine, the CDR3 covers 16 amino acids. The entry retains the CDR3 DNA only, 48 bases that are in frame from base 1. Only a few counts were recorded for this clonotype. There is no known antigen for this receptor. Base quality data are lacking; no much larger clone is found one base away. Library preparation used 5' RACE. Instrument on record: Illumina HiSeq 2000. A universal primer binding site was added through template switching, and the final cDNA carried a unique molecular identifier so that TCR cDNA molecules could be counted accurately. First-strand cDNA for TCR alpha and beta chains was synthesized from specific primers in the conserved constant-segment region. To control for contamination, each cDNA library was double barcoded with a SMART-Mk sample barcode plus Illumina barcodes. TruSeq adapter sequences, together with Illumina sample barcodes, were added in two successive PCR steps. The TCR alpha and beta cDNA libraries were sequenced on the Illumina HiSeq platform using custom primers. In the authors' own workflow: Unique molecular identifiers were extracted from raw reads with MiGEC, and CDR3 positions were determined with MiXCR. For each individual, recombination models were inferred using an EM algorithm with the repgenHMM and IGoR tools. Shared clonotypes were analyzed with the tcR package in R, and sharing was normalized by the product of cloneset sizes. Out-of-frame nonproductive sequences were analyzed to study raw recombination free of thymic and clonal selection effects. TCRdb redid the processing of the public reads, applying fastp at Q25 and MiXCR, and retained in-frame beta chains. Rows with one shared CDR3 protein collapse into an entry with the most common genes and DNA. TCRdb's processing, not the study's, gives the V and J calls here. This sample comprises about 1.7 million distinct CDR3 sequences, about 32% of them detected only once. In total, the top ten clones hold around 0.3% of the sample.

All donors were healthy Caucasians. The sequenced sample consisted of cord blood. Here the chain combines TRBV25-1 and TRBJ2-1; 9 middle bases align to TRBD2. The clonotype was recovered from a newborn girl in good health. This receptor carries the CDR3 CASSESGGGAYNEQFF. The bases are TGTGCCAGCAGTGAATCGGGCGGGGGGGCCTACAATGAGCAGTTCTTC.